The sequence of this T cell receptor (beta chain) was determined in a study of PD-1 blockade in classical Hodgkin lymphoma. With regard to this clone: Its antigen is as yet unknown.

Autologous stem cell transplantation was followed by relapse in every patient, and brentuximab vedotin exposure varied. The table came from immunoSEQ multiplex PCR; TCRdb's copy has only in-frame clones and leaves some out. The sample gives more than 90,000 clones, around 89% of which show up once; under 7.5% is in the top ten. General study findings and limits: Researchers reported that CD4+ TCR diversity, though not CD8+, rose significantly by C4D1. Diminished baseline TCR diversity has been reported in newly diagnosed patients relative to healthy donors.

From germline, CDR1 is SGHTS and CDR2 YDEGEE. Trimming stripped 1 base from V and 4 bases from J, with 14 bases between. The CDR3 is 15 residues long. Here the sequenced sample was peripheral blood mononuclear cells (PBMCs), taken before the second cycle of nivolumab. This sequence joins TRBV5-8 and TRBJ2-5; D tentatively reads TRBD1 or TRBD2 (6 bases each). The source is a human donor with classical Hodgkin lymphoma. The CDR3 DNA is TGTGCCAGCAGCTTGACGGGGGCCTTTCTAGAGACCCAGTACTTC. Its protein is CASSLTGAFLETQYF.